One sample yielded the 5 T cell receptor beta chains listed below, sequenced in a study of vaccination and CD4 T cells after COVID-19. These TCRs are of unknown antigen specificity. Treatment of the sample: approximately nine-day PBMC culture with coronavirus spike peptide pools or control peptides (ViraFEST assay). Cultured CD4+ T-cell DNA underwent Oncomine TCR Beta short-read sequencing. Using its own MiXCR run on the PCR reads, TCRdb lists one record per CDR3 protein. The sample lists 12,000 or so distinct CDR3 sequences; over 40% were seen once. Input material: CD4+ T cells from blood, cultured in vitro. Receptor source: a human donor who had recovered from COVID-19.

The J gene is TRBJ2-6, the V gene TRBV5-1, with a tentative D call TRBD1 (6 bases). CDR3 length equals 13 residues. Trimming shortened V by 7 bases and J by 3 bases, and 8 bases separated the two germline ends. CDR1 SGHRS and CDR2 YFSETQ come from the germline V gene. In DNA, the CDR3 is TGCGCCAGCCAGGGGTTTGGGGCCAACGTCCTGACTTTC. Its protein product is CASQGFGANVLTF.

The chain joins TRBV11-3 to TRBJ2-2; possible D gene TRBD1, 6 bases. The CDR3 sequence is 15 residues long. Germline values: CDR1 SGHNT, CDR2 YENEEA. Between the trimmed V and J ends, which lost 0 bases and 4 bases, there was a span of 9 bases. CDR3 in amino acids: CASSLEQGGTGELFF. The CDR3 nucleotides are TGTGCCAGCAGCTTAGAACAGGGTGGCACCGGGGAGCTGTTTTTT.

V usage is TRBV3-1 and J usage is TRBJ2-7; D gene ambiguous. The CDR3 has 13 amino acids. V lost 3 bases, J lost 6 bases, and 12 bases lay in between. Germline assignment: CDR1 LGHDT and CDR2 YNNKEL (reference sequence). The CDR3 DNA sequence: TGTGCCAGCAGCCAGGATCTCCGGGCCGAGCAGTACTTC. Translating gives CASSQDLRAEQYF.

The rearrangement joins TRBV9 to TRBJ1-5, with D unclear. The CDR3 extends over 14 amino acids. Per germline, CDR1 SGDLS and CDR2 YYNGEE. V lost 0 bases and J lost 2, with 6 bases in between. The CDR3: CASSVGNRNQPQHF. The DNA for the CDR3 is TGTGCCAGCAGCGTAGGGAATCGCAATCAGCCCCAGCATTTT.

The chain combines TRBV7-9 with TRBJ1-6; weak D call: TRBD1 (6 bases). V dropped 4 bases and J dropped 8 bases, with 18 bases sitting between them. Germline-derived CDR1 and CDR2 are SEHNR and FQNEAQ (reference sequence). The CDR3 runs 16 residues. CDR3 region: CASSYDRPTSYSPLHF. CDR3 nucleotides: TGTGCCAGCAGCTACGACAGGCCCACTAGCTATTCACCCCTCCACTTT. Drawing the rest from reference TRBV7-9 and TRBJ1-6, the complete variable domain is DTGVSQNPRHKITKRGQNVTFRCDPISEHNRLYWYRQTLGQGPEFLTYFQNEAQLEKSRLLSDRFSAERPKGSFSTLEIQRTEQGDSAMYLCASSYDRPTSYSPLHFGNGTRLTVT.